Sequencing of this T cell receptor beta chain was carried out in a study of T cells in Graves' hyperthyroidism and ophthalmopathy. Study in general: Blood from the periphery was taken at initial diagnosis, before any treatment.

This CDR3 is 15 amino acids long. Per germline, CDR1 SNHLY and CDR2 FYNNEI. Diagnoses were made from clinical symptoms, serum measures (thyroxine and TRAb), thyroid ultrasound and orbital computed tomography. Study observations and caveats: The authors' 13 V-J model separated ophthalmopathy from stable hyperthyroidism. Blood held most thyroid clonotypes expanded above 0.001 frequency.

On this clonotype itself: No antigen is known for it. The junction differs from germline at one of its ends, possibly a read error.

The TCR beta CDR3 regions underwent amplification using RNA transcripts as the source. First-round RT-PCR with HTBI primers amplified the TCR CDR3 region. TCRdb used MiXCR to reprocess the multiplex PCR reads, holding one entry per CDR3 protein. The sample lists 490,000 or so distinct CDR3 sequences, less than 25% occurring once. V usage is TRBV2 and J usage is TRBJ2-4, with TRBD1 as a possible D gene (6 bases). What was sequenced was blood. This TCR was sampled from a woman in her 70s with Graves' ophthalmopathy. The CDR3 region has the DNA TGTGCCAGCAGTGAAGTGGGGGCAGCTACGAACATTCGGTACTTC. It specifies CASSEVGAATNIRYF. Based on the CDR3 plus reference TRBV2 and TRBJ2-4, the full variable domain is EPEVTQTPSHQVTQMGQEVILRCVPISNHLYFYWYRQILGQKVEFLVSFYNNEISEKSEIFDDQFSVERPDGSNFTLKIRSTKLEDSAMYFCASSEVGAATNIRYFGAGTRLSVL.